The 8 T cell receptor beta chains reported below all come from one sample, sequenced in a study of shared clonotypes between healthy human individuals. Only in-frame clones appear in the TCRdb table, and some are missing; sequencing was by immunoSEQ multiplex PCR. The table includes around 2,000,000 clones, 95% detected once. Input material: naive CD4+ T cells sorted from blood. As for subset: CD45RA+ positively selected. The receptors come from a man aged 18 to 29 in good health.

Note on this clone: Here the CDR3 omits its conserved ending phenylalanine or tryptophan, so a read error is the likely source. The DNA is omitted, as the CDR3 cannot be located on it reliably, and the CDR3 follows TCRdb's listing. The chain employs TRBV6-6 and TRBJ2-3; the D call TRBD2 from the table was never checked on the DNA. The CDR3 is 11 residues long, ends included. Per germline, CDR1 MNHNY and CDR2 SVGAGI (reference sequence). CDR3 sequence reads: CASRRRDSILL.

V usage is TRBV11-2 and J usage is TRBJ2-1; a possible D gene is TRBD1 (6 bases). Germline CDR1 is SGHAT and CDR2 is FQNNGV. The CDR3 runs 14 residues. V was shortened by 5 bases and J by 4 bases, with 12 bases between the two germline ends. Here the CDR3 DNA reads TGTGCCAGCAGCATGGGACACTCTTACAATGAGCAGTTCTTC. It translates to CASSMGHSYNEQFF.

V usage is TRBV10-3 and J usage is TRBJ2-2, with 8 nucleotides matching TRBD2. The V and J ends lost 8 bases and 3 bases, in that order; junction bases with no gene match: 2. The CDR3 has 13 residues. The germline CDR1 and CDR2 sequences are ENHRY and SYGVKD. CDR3 sequence: CAIREGYTGELFF. The DNA of the CDR3 is TGTGCCATCCGGGAGGGTTACACCGGGGAGCTGTTTTTT.

This chain links TRBV5-6 with TRBJ2-1; 11 bases fit TRBD2. V dropped 4 bases and J dropped 4; count of bases not matched to a gene: 10. The CDR3 runs to 17 residues. CDR1 and CDR2 from the germline V gene are SGHDT and YYEEEE. The CDR3 sequence: CASSARRGLAEYNEQFF. CDR3 DNA sequence: TGTGCCAGCAGCGCGAGGAGGGGACTAGCGGAGTACAATGAGCAGTTCTTC.

The sample holds one count of this clone. The V gene is TRBV7-2, the J gene TRBJ1-2, with D tentatively TRBD1 (5 bases). Trimming shortened V by 7 bases and J by 7 bases, and 16 bases separated the two germline ends. The germline CDR1 and CDR2 sequences are SGHTA and FQGNSA. The CDR3 extends over 13 amino acids. In DNA form, the CDR3 reads TGTGCCAGCACGCTTCGGGACGGCTTTGGCTACACCTTC. It is translated as CASTLRDGFGYTF.

The genes are TRBV6-1 and TRBJ2-1, with 10 bases fitting TRBD2. The CDR3 extends over 15 amino acids. Germline CDR1 is MNHNS and CDR2 is SASEGT. V shed 4 bases, J shed 8 bases, and the junction held 8 bases outside the gene matches. The CDR3 DNA reads TGTGCCAGCAGTGTCTATCGGACTAGCGGCGATGAGCAGTTCTTC. Encoded protein: CASSVYRTSGDEQFF.

The rearrangement links TRBV28 to TRBJ2-7; 7 positions agree with TRBD2. V trimming: 2 bases; J trimming: 0 bases; junction bases outside the gene matches: 13. The CDR3 length is 18 residues. Germline CDR1 is MDHEN and CDR2 is SYDVKM. CDR3 amino acids: CASSLPFGGGESSYEQYF. The CDR3 nucleotides are TGTGCCAGCAGTTTACCCTTCGGTGGGGGGGAAAGCTCCTACGAGCAGTACTTC.

The chain has TRBV30 and TRBJ1-2; 7 bases agree with TRBD1. The CDR3 spans 17 residues. J was trimmed by 4 bases and V by 2 bases; bases with no gene match: 16. CDR1 is GTSNPN, CDR2 SVGIG, per germline (reference sequence). CDR3 nucleotide sequence: TGTGCCTGGAGTCCGCGGACAGGAGGGGGGGTCCTCTATGGCTACACCTTC. Translating it yields CAWSPRTGGGVLYGYTF. The variable domain in full, with the rest retrieved from reference TRBV30 and TRBJ1-2, is SQTIHQWPATLVQPVGSPLSLECTVEGTSNPNLYWYRQAAGRGLQLLFYSVGIGQISSEVPQNLSASRPQDRQFILSSKKLLLSDSGFYLCAWSPRTGGGVLYGYTFGSGTRLTVV.